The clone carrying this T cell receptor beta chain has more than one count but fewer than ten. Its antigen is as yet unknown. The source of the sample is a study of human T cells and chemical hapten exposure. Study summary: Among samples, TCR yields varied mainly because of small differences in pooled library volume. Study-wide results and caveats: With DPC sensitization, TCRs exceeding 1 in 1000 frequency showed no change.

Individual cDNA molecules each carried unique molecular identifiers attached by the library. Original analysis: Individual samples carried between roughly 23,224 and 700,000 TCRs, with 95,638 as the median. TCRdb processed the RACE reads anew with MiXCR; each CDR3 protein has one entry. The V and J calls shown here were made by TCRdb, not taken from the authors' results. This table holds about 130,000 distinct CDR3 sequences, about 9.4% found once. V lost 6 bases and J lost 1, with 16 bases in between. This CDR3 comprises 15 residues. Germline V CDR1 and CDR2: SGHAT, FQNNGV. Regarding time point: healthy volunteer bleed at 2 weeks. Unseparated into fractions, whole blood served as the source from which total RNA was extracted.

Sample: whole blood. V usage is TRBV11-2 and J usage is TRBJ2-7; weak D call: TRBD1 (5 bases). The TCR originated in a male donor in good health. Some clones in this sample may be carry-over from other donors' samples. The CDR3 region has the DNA TGTGCCAGCAGACCGCCAGCAGGGCCGTCCTACGAGCAGTACTTC. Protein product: CASRPPAGPSYEQYF.